The text below deals with one T cell receptor beta chain. This clonotype was seen more than once but under ten times. Its antigen remains unidentified. No clone much larger than this one lies a single base away; base qualities are absent. Libraries were built with multiplex PCR. Sequencing instrument: Illumina HiSeq 4000. To build TCR beta libraries, CDR3 regions were amplified by Arm-PCR using iRepertoire HTBI primers. Before sequencing, the PCR products went through gel purification. As for the original processing: A total of 60 to 80 TRBV and some 13 TRBJ segments were identified across samples and were used for gene usage analysis of CDR3 amino acid clonotypes. Filtered high-quality paired reads were merged into contigs using COPE and FqMerger. BLAST was used to align contigs to the IMGT TRBV, TRBD and TRBJ reference genes, and CDR3 was defined following IMGT. Clonotypes above 0.1% frequency were classified as highly expanded clones. Repertoire diversity was measured by Shannon entropy, and V-J evenness by the Gini coefficient. Public clonotypes were defined as clonotypes shared by more than one individual. TCRdb handled the public reads itself, with Q25 trimming in fastp and clone calling in MiXCR, and kept productive beta chains. One record per CDR3 amino acid sequence lists the most common genes and DNA. TCRdb's processing, not the study's, gives the V and J calls here. In all, the sample holds some 560,000 distinct CDR3 sequences, and roughly 15% of those were seen once. Just under 25% of the sample is in the top ten clones.

This specimen's time point label, per the study, means: newly diagnosed GD, antithyroid drugs for less than 3 months. For both TCR sequencing and RNA sequencing, RNA was extracted from PBMCs using TRIzol. Graves' disease was diagnosed according to American Thyroid Association guidelines. Recruitment of patients was carried out at an endocrinology department in Xi'an, China. From each patient, approximately 9.9 milliliters of peripheral blood was collected into an EDTA anticoagulant tube. Ficoll Paque Plus density gradient separation was used to isolate PBMCs, and no further T cell sorting was done. An Agilent 2100 Bioanalyzer and agarose gel were used to assess RNA quality, and a NanoDrop 2000 was used to measure RNA concentration. V and J lose 2 bases and 2 bases, and a span of 7 bases separates them. The CDR3 goes from the cysteine to the phenylalanine over 14 residues. Of the read, only the CDR3 DNA is kept; its 42 bases are in frame from base 1. CDR1 and CDR2, looked up from the germline V gene, are LGHNT and FRNRAP.

The data were taken from a study of regulatory T cells in long-lasting Graves disease (dated by TCRdb to the early 2020s). General notes on the study: Antithyroid drugs had been taken for less than 3 months by newly diagnosed Graves' disease patients. Peripheral blood TCR sequencing and RNA sequencing compared persistent Graves' disease patients with newly diagnosed Graves' disease patients. The study was conducted in China and was registered as a clinical trial. A total of 33 samples were covered by TCR sequencing, comprising 13 persistent and around 20 newly diagnosed Graves' disease patients. What the research found in general, with its limitations: Persistent disease showed preferential use of TRBV28, TRBJ1-2 and TRBJ2-5, whereas newly diagnosed disease favored TRBV20-1 and TRBJ2-1. Peripheral blood alone was examined, since thyroid tissue, which constituted the primary lesion, could not be accessed. Persistent Graves' disease patients showed lower TCR Shannon entropy and fewer highly expanded clones than newly diagnosed patients, suggesting clonal expansion. Sequencing and analysis were limited to the TCR beta chain. As a limitation, the authors acknowledged that the small sample size may reduce accuracy. More public clonotypes were shared among persistent patients (under 3,000) than among newly diagnosed patients (966).

The sample also formed part of further work on T cells in Graves' hyperthyroidism and ophthalmopathy. As the second paper documents: Stable Graves' hyperthyroidism was defined as the absence of progression to ophthalmopathy over 18 months of follow-up. Hyperthyroidism patients were newly diagnosed, had a disease duration of under 2 months, and were aged 18 to 65 years. Patients with uncontrolled infections, other autoimmune diseases, pregnancy or lactation were excluded. Diagnoses were based on clinical symptoms, serum thyroxine and TRAb, thyroid ultrasound and orbital computed tomography. For the first round of RT-PCR on the TCR CDR3, the HTBI primer set was used together with the Qiagen OneStep RT-PCR kit. Most expanded thyroid clonotypes (frequency above 0.001) were also detected in blood, suggesting blood repertoires may reflect thyroid immune responses. In cross-validation, a model built on a 13 V-J signature told ophthalmopathy apart from stable hyperthyroidism with approximately 91% sensitivity and around 84% specificity, and in testing the same model reached 80%/75%. In validation, the model predicted progression to ophthalmopathy with approximately 71% sensitivity and about 73% specificity, a median of 6.5 months before onset. A discovery cohort of around 98 patients, 43 with Graves' ophthalmopathy and approximately 55 with stable Graves' hyperthyroidism, was used to find distinguishing TCR V-J signatures. An independent validation cohort of around 19 hyperthyroidism patients and roughly 16 patients who later progressed to ophthalmopathy tested prospective prediction of ophthalmopathy. The approximately 100 discovery patients were divided at random into training and test sets in a 7:3 ratio. The study also compared thyroid tissue and blood T-cell repertoires from five or six Graves' hyperthyroidism patients. Once sampling was done, hyperthyroidism patients were given methimazole at a starting dose of 30 mg daily, whereas ophthalmopathy patients were given high-dose intravenous methylprednisolone. A second multiplex PCR round built the libraries, followed by size selection and purification. Paired-end sequencing of the libraries was performed with 100 bp reads on an Illumina HiSeq2000. SOAPnuke was used to process the raw data, removing reads that contained adapters or uncalled bases, had a mean Phred below 15, or lacked an exact match to the constant primer or identifier. COPE v1.2.5 was used to merge high-quality paired reads, and clonotypes were defined as unique nucleotide sequences. MiTCR v1.1 was used to align the clonotypes against IMGT TRBV, TRBD and TRBJ reference segments. Only V-J combinations with frequency above 0.0001, covering 99% to 99.2% of repertoires, were analysed. The TCS score was defined as the ratio of F50 (clonal expansion) to E x V (chaos), calculated using BLOSUM62-based TCRdist between CDR3 peptides within each V-J. Welch's t-statistics and random forest reduced 500 to 650 V-J features to under 15, which were used in a naive Bayes classifier (R e1071). No statistical method was used to set the sample size in advance, and investigators knew the group allocation. The paper describes TCR Vbeta CDR3 sequencing of about 140 peripheral blood samples, made up of 43 ophthalmopathy patients, around 78 hyperthyroidism patients and roughly 17 progressor patients.

This receptor was obtained from a woman aged 35-65 years with Graves disease. Donor details come from another sample of the same person, matched by shared clones. This specimen consisted of peripheral blood mononuclear cells (PBMCs), obtained at new diagnosis, from a patient treated with antithyroid drugs. The V gene is TRBV12-5 and the J gene is TRBJ2-1; the D segment may tentatively be TRBD1 or TRBD2, each giving 5 matched bases. The DNA sequence is TGTGCTAGTGGTTTGTCGGGGCCCTACAATGAGCAGTTCTTC. Its translation is CASGLSGPYNEQFF.